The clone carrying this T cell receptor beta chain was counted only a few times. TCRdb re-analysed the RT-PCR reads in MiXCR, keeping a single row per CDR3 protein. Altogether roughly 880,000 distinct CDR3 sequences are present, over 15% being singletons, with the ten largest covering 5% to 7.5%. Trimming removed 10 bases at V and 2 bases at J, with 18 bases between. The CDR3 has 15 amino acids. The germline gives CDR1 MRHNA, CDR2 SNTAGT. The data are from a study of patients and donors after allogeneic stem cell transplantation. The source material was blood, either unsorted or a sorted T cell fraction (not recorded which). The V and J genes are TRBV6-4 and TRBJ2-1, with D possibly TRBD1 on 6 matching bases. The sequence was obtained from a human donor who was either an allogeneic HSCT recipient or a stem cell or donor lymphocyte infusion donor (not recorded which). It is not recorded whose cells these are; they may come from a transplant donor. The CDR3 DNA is TGTGCCACCATGCAACAGGGAATCGCCTACAATGAGCAGTTCTTC. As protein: CATMQQGIAYNEQFF.